These 29 T cell receptor beta chains were sequenced from one sample in a study of blood T cell repertoires in COVID-19 (dated by TCRdb to about 2020). Library method: the immunoSEQ multiplex PCR assay. TCRdb re-hosts the immuneACCESS table, in-frame sequences only. Its copies lack some clones; in the studies checked, an unresolved V gene accounts for under half of them, and the cause for the rest is not known. The sample data list roughly 170,000 clones, and 70% to 90% of these were observed just once. Jointly, the top ten make up 20% of the sample. The specimen was peripheral blood. These receptor sequences come from a man between 70 and 80 years old with active or convalescent COVID-19.

The chain combines TRBV6-5 with TRBJ1-5; D uncertain. The CDR3 sequence is 14 residues long. Germline CDR1 is MNHEY and CDR2 is SVGAGI. V lost 5 bases, J lost 5 bases, and 13 bases lay in between. The CDR3, as DNA: TGTGCCAGCAGTCGCTTAAGCGGGGATCAGCCCCAGCATTTT. Amino acid sequence: CASSRLSGDQPQHF.

The J gene is TRBJ1-1, the V gene TRBV11-2; 7 bases are a match to TRBD1. The CDR3 has 13 amino acids. The junction had 1 base not matched to a gene; V was cut back by 6 bases and J by 0 bases. Per germline, CDR1 SGHAT and CDR2 FQNNGV. The CDR3 region is CASRTGVNTEAFF. CDR3 DNA sequence: TGTGCCAGCAGAACAGGGGTGAACACTGAAGCTTTCTTT.

V gene TRBV7-8 combines with J gene TRBJ1-1; no clear D. Deletions cut 1 base from V and 5 bases from J, with 26 bases between. Germline V gene lookup returns CDR1 SGHVS and CDR2 FQNEAQ. CDR3 size: 19 residues. CDR3 sequence: CASSLVGPPQANHQTEAFF. CDR3 bases: TGTGCCAGCAGCTTAGTTGGCCCCCCTCAGGCCAACCACCAAACTGAAGCTTTCTTT.

The rearrangement links TRBV6-2 or TRBV6-3 to TRBJ2-5, with D maybe TRBD2 (6 bases). This CDR3 spans 14 amino acids. V was trimmed by 0 bases and J by 7 bases, leaving 12 bases between them. Germline V gene data show CDR1 as MNHEY and CDR2 as SVGEGT. CDR3 in amino acids: CASSYSGVGGTQYF. CDR3 nucleotides: TGTGCCAGCAGTTACTCCGGGGTGGGGGGGACCCAGTACTTC.

The chain carries TRBV30 and TRBJ1-1, with TRBD1 as a possible D gene (5 bases). The V end lost 4 bases, the J end lost 5 bases, and 14 bases lay between the germline ends. This CDR3 contains 13 residues. Germline CDR1 reads GTSNPN; CDR2 reads SVGIG (reference sequence). CDR3 nucleotides: TGTGCCTGGACTCATTCAGGGCTAACTGAAGCTTTCTTT. It specifies CAWTHSGLTEAFF.

This clone has a handful of counts. The rearrangement joins TRBV5-1 to TRBJ2-5, with 14 positions matching TRBD2. The CDR3 runs to 18 residues. After removal of 3 bases from V and 5 bases from J, the junction contained 12 bases not matched to a gene. Germline lookup yields CDR1 SGHRS and CDR2 YFSETQ. The CDR3 DNA sequence: TGCGCCAGCAGCTCCTCGACTAGCGGGGGGGCCTGGGTCGAGACCCAGTACTTC. Residues: CASSSSTSGGAWVETQYF.

The chain recombines TRBV18 with TRBJ2-2, with unresolved D. CDR3 length equals 13 residues. Trimming removed 5 bases from V and 3 bases from J, with 7 bases in between. From germline, CDR1 is KGHSH and CDR2 LQKENI. Written as DNA, the CDR3 is TGTGCCAGCTCAACTGATTACACCGGGGAGCTGTTTTTT. Residues: CASSTDYTGELFF. The whole variable domain, remainder taken from reference TRBV18 and TRBJ2-2, is NAGVMQNPRHLVRRRGQEARLRCSPMKGHSHVYWYRQLPEEGLKFMVYLQKENIIDESGMPKERFSAEFPKEGPSILRIQQVVRGDSAAYFCASSTDYTGELFFGEGSRLTVL.

The V gene is TRBV15, the J gene TRBJ1-5, with D perhaps TRBD1 (5 bases). Trimming pared 0 bases from V and 9 bases from J, leaving 6 bases between. Germline V gene sequence: CDR1 LNHNV, CDR2 YYDKDF (reference sequence). The CDR3 covers 12 residues. The chain's CDR3 is CATSRDTGPQHF. Here the CDR3 DNA reads TGTGCCACCAGCAGAGATACAGGGCCCCAGCATTTT.

This chain uses TRBV4-3 with TRBJ1-2, with D possibly being TRBD1 (5 bases). Trimming stripped 1 base from V and 4 bases from J, with 13 bases between. This CDR3 has 15 amino acids. Germline CDR1 is LGHNA and CDR2 is YSLEER. The DNA of the CDR3 is TGCGCCAGCAGCCAAGGAAGGCCCGGGGGCTATGGCTACACCTTC. Translation: CASSQGRPGGYGYTF.

This sequence joins TRBV19 and TRBJ1-1; 11 bases agree with TRBD1. Germline CDR1 LNHDA, CDR2 SQIVND (reference sequence). This CDR3 is 15 amino acids long. V lost 10 bases and J lost 4; bases outside the gene matches: 11. The CDR3 DNA is TGTGCCACCGACTGGACAGGGGGCGCGGTCACTGAAGCTTTCTTT. It specifies CATDWTGGAVTEAFF.

A single count supports this clone. The chain links TRBV27 to TRBJ1-6; tentative D call: TRBD1 (6 bases). The V gene lost 2 bases and the J gene lost 7 bases, with 18 bases spanning the gap. This CDR3 has 17 amino acids. CDR1 is MNHEY and CDR2 is SMNVEV in the germline V gene (reference sequence). DNA of the CDR3: TGTGCCAGCAGTTTACGGACAGCTCCTTCCGGGAATTCACCCCTCCACTTT. The encoded protein is CASSLRTAPSGNSPLHF.

V is TRBV7-2 and J is TRBJ1-1, with TRBD1 matching 10 bases. The CDR3 has 15 residues. Germline V gene sequence: CDR1 SGHTA, CDR2 FQGNSA. The trim removed 4 bases at V and 1 base at J, leaving 3 bases unmatched. In nucleotides, the CDR3 is TGTGCCAGCAGCTCCAGGACAGGGGGGAACACTGAAGCTTTCTTT. The encoded protein is CASSSRTGGNTEAFF.

This clone has just a few counts. The chain employs TRBV29-1 and TRBJ2-7, with TRBD2 matching 9 bases. V gave up 3 bases and J gave up 2 bases; unmatched junction bases: 8. CDR3 length equals 15 residues. CDR1 and CDR2 from the germline V gene are SQVTM and ANQGSEA. The CDR3 DNA follows: TGCAGCGTTGAGGGCTCGGCGGGAGGGCCCTACGAGCAGTACTTC. Residues: CSVEGSAGGPYEQYF.

V gene TRBV6-5 combines with J gene TRBJ1-2; no firm D call. This CDR3 is 12 amino acids long. V was clipped by 5 bases and J by 0 bases, with 4 bases between them. Germline CDR1 MNHEY, CDR2 SVGAGI. The CDR3 region has the DNA TGTGCCAGCAGTACAACTAACTATGGCTACACCTTC. Protein: CASSTTNYGYTF.

This sequence joins TRBV18 and TRBJ2-2; no reliable D call. The germline V gene has CDR1 KGHSH and CDR2 LQKENI. The CDR3 is 13 amino acids. Trimming removed 6 bases from V and 1 base from J, with 6 bases in between. The CDR3 region has the DNA TGTGCCAGCTCTATACAGAACACCGGGGAGCTGTTTTTT. It encodes CASSIQNTGELFF.

This clone was detected only a few times. This chain connects TRBV5-4 to TRBJ1-6, with a tentative D call TRBD1 (6 bases). CDR1 and CDR2 (germline): SGHNT, YYREEE (reference sequence). This CDR3 has 14 residues. V dropped 4 bases and J dropped 8 bases, with 13 bases sitting between them. Here the CDR3 reads CASSPAPGDSPLHF. For the CDR3, the DNA is TGTGCCAGCAGCCCGGCCCCAGGGGATTCACCCCTCCACTTT.

The CDR3 spells CASSAGPGGGNTIYF. CDR3 DNA sequence: TGTGCCAGCAGCGCAGGACCCGGGGGGGGAAACACCATATATTTT. V and J are TRBV7-2 and TRBJ1-3; D is possibly TRBD1 (5 bases). The CDR3 covers 15 residues. Germline assignment: CDR1 SGHTA and CDR2 FQGNSA. Trimming cost V 5 bases and J 4 bases, with 15 bases left between them.

This clone showed up just once. The CDR3 loop reads CASIEGGAGSYNSPLHF. In nucleotides, the CDR3 is TGTGCCAGCATTGAGGGGGGGGCGGGCTCCTATAATTCACCCCTCCACTTT. This chain connects TRBV28 to TRBJ1-6; TRBD1 is a possible D gene (6 bases). The ends were cut back, 7 bases at V and 0 bases at J, with 16 bases in the middle. Germline-derived CDR1 and CDR2 are MDHEN and SYDVKM. This CDR3 comprises 17 residues.

This clone has only a few counts. This chain links TRBV28 with TRBJ2-1, with unresolved D. Germline V gene lookup returns CDR1 MDHEN and CDR2 SYDVKM. The ends were cut back, 4 bases at V and 8 bases at J, with 9 bases in the middle. This CDR3 spans 12 amino acids. CDR3 in DNA: TGTGCCAGCAGTTCTATTATGGATGAGCAGTTCTTC. It specifies CASSSIMDEQFF.

This clone was seen a few times. The CDR3 DNA reads as TGCGCCAGCAGCCCTACTGACCCGAGGAACTATGGCTACACCTTC. Translated: CASSPTDPRNYGYTF. This chain connects TRBV5-1 to TRBJ1-2; D ambiguous. Germline V CDR1 and CDR2: SGHRS, YFSETQ. This CDR3 region has 15 residues. V shed 4 bases and J shed 2 bases, with 15 bases lying between them.

This clone was detected once. This chain uses TRBV25-1 with TRBJ2-2; TRBD1 matches at 8 bases. The trim removed 8 bases at V and 10 bases at J, leaving 12 bases unmatched. The germline gives CDR1 MGHDK, CDR2 SYGVNS. The CDR3 has 14 residues. The CDR3 here is CASGDRDRFSELFF. The CDR3 region has the DNA TGTGCCAGCGGGGACCGGGACAGGTTTTCGGAGCTGTTTTTT.

The chain carries TRBV12-5 and TRBJ2-1, with D possibly TRBD2 on 6 matching bases. Germline loops: CDR1 LGHNT, CDR2 FRNRAP. The CDR3 length is 13 residues. The V and J ends lost 2 bases and 8 bases respectively, with 10 bases between them. CDR3 bases: TGTGCTAGTGGTTTGCCAGGGAGGCATGAGCAGTTCTTC. It encodes CASGLPGRHEQFF.

The chain combines TRBV30 with TRBJ1-1; 8 positions agree with TRBD1. Germline CDR1 GTSNPN, CDR2 SVGIG (reference sequence). The CDR3 runs 15 residues. V shed 0 bases and J 2 bases; nucleotides not matched to a gene: 5. CDR3 sequence reads: CAWSVPGTGNTEAFF. For the CDR3, the DNA is TGTGCCTGGAGTGTACCGGGGACAGGAAACACTGAAGCTTTCTTT. Full variable domain (remainder filled in from reference TRBV30 and TRBJ1-1): SQTIHQWPATLVQPVGSPLSLECTVEGTSNPNLYWYRQAAGRGLQLLFYSVGIGQISSEVPQNLSASRPQDRQFILSSKKLLLSDSGFYLCAWSVPGTGNTEAFFGQGTRLTVV.

CDR3 sequence reads: CASSLVAGDRETQYF. The CDR3 DNA reads TGCGCCAGCAGCTTGGTAGCGGGAGATCGGGAGACCCAGTACTTC. The chain recombines TRBV5-1 with TRBJ2-5; 9 bases agree with TRBD2. CDR1 and CDR2 from the germline V gene are SGHRS and YFSETQ. This CDR3 has 15 amino acids. V gave up 0 bases and J gave up 5 bases; unmatched junction bases: 5.

The chain uses TRBV30 and TRBJ1-5; a weak D match, TRBD1 (5 bases). Germline assignment: CDR1 GTSNPN and CDR2 SVGIG (reference sequence). The CDR3 is made up of 14 amino acids. Trimming left V 5 bases short and J 5 bases short, with 16 bases between. CDR3 coding DNA: TGTGCCTGGGCAGATCGGGGGTACTATCAGCCCCAGCATTTT. It yields the protein CAWADRGYYQPQHF.

This clone has a single count. This chain connects TRBV30 to TRBJ1-2; TRBD1 matches 7 bases. This CDR3 has 13 amino acids. V was pared by 4 bases and J by 4 bases, with 6 bases of the junction left unmatched. Germline CDR1 GTSNPN, CDR2 SVGIG (reference sequence). In nucleotides, the CDR3 is TGTGCCTGGATACGACAGGGACCCTATGGCTACACCTTC. Translated: CAWIRQGPYGYTF.

This chain joins TRBV5-8 and TRBJ1-2; D possibly corresponds to TRBD1 (5 bases). V was cut by 0 bases and J by 6 bases, with 21 bases left in between. The germline V gene has CDR1 SGHTS and CDR2 YDEGEE. This CDR3 is built from 17 residues. The CDR3 spells CASSLATSPGGNDGYTF. The CDR3 nucleotides read TGTGCCAGCAGCTTGGCGACTTCGCCCGGGGGGAACGATGGCTACACCTTC. Based on the CDR3 plus reference TRBV5-8 and TRBJ1-2, the full variable domain is EAGVTQSPTHLIKTRGQQATLRCSPISGHTSVYWYQQALGLGLQFLLWYDEGEERNRGNFPPRFSGRQFPNYSSELNVNALELEDSALYLCASSLATSPGGNDGYTFGSGTRLTVV.

The CDR3 loop reads CAWRGTGGGYTF. CDR3 sequence (DNA): TGTGCCTGGAGGGGGACAGGGGGTGGCTACACCTTC. The chain carries TRBV30 and TRBJ1-2; 11 nucleotides line up with TRBD1. Losses at the gene ends were 3 bases for V and 7 bases for J; bases not matched to a gene: 1. The CDR3 is 12 residues long. Germline assignment: CDR1 GTSNPN and CDR2 SVGIG (reference sequence).

This clone occurred a few times. CDR3 loop: CASSSPTGANTEAFF. CDR3 DNA: TGTGCCAGCAGTTCCCCCACAGGGGCGAACACTGAAGCTTTCTTT. The chain uses TRBV6-5 and TRBJ1-1; 7 bases agree with TRBD1. Trimming removed 4 bases from V and 1 base from J; junction bases left unmatched: 6. This CDR3 region has 15 residues. The germline CDR1 and CDR2 sequences are MNHEY and SVGAGI.